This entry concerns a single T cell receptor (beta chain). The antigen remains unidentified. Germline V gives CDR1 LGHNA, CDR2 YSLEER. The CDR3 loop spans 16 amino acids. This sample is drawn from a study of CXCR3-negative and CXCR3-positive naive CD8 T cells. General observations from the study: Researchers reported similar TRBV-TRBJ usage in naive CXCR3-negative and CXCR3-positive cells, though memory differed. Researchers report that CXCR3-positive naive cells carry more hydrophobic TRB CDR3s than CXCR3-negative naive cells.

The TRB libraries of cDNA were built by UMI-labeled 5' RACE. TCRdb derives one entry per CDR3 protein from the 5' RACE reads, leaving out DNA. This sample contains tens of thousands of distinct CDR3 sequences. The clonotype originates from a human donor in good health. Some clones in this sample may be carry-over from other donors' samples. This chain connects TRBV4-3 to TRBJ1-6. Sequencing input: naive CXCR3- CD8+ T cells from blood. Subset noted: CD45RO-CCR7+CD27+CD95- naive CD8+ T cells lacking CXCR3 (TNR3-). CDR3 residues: CASSQVEGLDNSPLHF.